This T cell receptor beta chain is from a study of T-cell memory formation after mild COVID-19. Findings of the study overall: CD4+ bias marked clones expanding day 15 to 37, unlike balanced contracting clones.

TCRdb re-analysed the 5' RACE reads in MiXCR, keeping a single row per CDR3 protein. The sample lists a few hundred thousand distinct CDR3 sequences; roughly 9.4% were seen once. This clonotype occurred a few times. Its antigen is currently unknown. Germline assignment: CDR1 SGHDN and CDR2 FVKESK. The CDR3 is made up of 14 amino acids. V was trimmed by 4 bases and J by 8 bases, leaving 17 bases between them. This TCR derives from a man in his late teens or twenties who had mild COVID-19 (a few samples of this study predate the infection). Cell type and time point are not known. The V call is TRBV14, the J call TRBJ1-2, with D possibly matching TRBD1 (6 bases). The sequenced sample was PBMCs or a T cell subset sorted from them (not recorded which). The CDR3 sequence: CASSPGQSLFGYTF. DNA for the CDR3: TGTGCCAGCAGCCCTGGACAGTCGTTGTTCGGCTACACCTTC.